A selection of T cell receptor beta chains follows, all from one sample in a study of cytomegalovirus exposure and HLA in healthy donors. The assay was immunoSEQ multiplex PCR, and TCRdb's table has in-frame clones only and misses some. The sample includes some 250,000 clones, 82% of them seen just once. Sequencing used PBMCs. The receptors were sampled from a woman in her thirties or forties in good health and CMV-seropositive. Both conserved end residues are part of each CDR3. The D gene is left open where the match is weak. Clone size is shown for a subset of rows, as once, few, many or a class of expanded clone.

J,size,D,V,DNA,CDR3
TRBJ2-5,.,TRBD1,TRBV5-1,TGCGCCAGCAGCCTGGGACAGCTCCAAGAGACCCAGTACTTC,CASSLGQLQETQYF
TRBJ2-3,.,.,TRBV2,TGTGCCAGCAGTGATGGGGCAAGCACAGATACGCAGTATTTT,CASSDGASTDTQYF
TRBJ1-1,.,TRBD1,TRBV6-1,TGTGCCAGCAGCCGAAGGACAGGGGCTGAAGCTTTCTTT,CASSRRTGAEAFF
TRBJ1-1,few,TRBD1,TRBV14,TGTGCCAGCAGCTACAGGGGGCTAAATACTGAAGCTTTCTTT,CASSYRGLNTEAFF
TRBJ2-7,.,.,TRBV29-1,TGCAGCGTTGCCAGCCCGTTATTGTTCGCTGAGGATTTCTACGAGCAGTACTTC,CSVASPLLFAEDFYEQYF
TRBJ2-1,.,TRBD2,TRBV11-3,TGTGCCAGCAGCTTCCCTAGCGGGTTCTCCTACAATGAGCAGTTCTTC,CASSFPSGFSYNEQFF
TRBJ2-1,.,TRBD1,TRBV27,TGTGCCAGCACCGAACTAGGCCGACAGGGGTACAATGAGCAGTTCTTC,CASTELGRQGYNEQFF
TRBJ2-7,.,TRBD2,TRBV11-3,TGTGCCAGCAGCTTAGTGTTAGGGACGGCTACTAGCGTAGTGAACTACGAGCAGTACTTC,CASSLVLGTATSVVNYEQYF
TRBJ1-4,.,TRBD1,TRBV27,TGTGCCAGCAGCCACGGACAGGGGGAGGTTGAAAAACTGTTTTTT,CASSHGQGEVEKLFF
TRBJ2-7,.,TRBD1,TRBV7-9,TGTGCCAGCAGCCCGAGACAGGGGGTTGCCTACGAGCAGTACTTC,CASSPRQGVAYEQYF
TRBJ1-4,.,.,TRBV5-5,TGTGCCAGCAGCCTGGATCCGAGTTCGGCAACTAATGAAAAACTGTTTTTT,CASSLDPSSATNEKLFF
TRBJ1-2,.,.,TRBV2,TGTGCCAGCATCCCGACGGCCAGCAGGGTTGGCCACACCTTC,CASIPTASRVGHTF
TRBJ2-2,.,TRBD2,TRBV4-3,TGCGCCAGCAGCCACCTACTAGCGGGAGCTGAAACCGGGGAGCTGTTTTTT,CASSHLLAGAETGELFF
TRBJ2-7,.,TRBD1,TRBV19,TGTGCCAGTAGTATAAGCACAGGGGCCCTCGAGCAGTACTTC,CASSISTGALEQYF
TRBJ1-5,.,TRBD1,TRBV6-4,TGTGCCAGCAGGGGACAGGGTAAAAGGACTCAGCCCCAGCATTTT,CASRGQGKRTQPQHF
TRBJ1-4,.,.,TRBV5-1,TGCGCCAGCAGCTTAAGGTGGGGGGAAGAAAAACTGTTTTTT,CASSLRWGEEKLFF
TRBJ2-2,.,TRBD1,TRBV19,TGTGCCAGCTCATACAGGGGAACCGGGGAGCTGTTTTTT,CASSYRGTGELFF
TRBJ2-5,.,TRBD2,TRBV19,TGTGCCAGTAGTATTGTTGGCGGGAGTGGGGAGACCCAGTACTTC,CASSIVGGSGETQYF
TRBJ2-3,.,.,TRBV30,TGTGCCTGGAGTGTACGGCGGGACACAGATACGCAGTATTTT,CAWSVRRDTDTQYF
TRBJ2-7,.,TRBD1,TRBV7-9,TGTGCCAGCAGCTTAGGGTACAGGGGGGACTACGAGCAGTACTTC,CASSLGYRGDYEQYF